The rows below give T cell receptor beta chains drawn from one sample of a study of blood T cell repertoires in COVID-19. Data came from immunoSEQ multiplex PCR; TCRdb stores just in-frame clones and leaves some out. The data contain about 200,000 clones, about three quarters of them singletons. Sequencing used peripheral blood. The receptors come from a woman between 70 and 85 years old with acute or convalescent COVID-19. CDR3s include the opening cysteine and the closing phenylalanine or tryptophan.

v_call	j_call	cdr3_aa
TRBV6-2/TRBV6-3	TRBJ2-3	CASSFSRLLAGGTDTQYF
TRBV30	TRBJ1-4	CAWSGGPKGGKLFF
TRBV18	TRBJ1-1	CASSGTENTEAFF
TRBV5-6	TRBJ2-1	CASSSLGTGGMEQFF
TRBV7-3	TRBJ2-2	CASSIGGAFTGELFF
TRBV5-4	TRBJ1-3	CASSPGQYSGNTIYF
TRBV7-3	TRBJ2-2	CASSVTGLNAGELFF
TRBV7-2	TRBJ2-5	CASSSLHRGQRETQYF
TRBV3-1/TRBV3-2	TRBJ2-5	CASSLMGEEETQYF
TRBV9	TRBJ2-6	CASSVGDGGLGANVLTF
TRBV12-5	TRBJ1-4	CASGLGDRKLFF
TRBV11-3	TRBJ1-1	CASSSRLNTEAFF
TRBV9	TRBJ2-3	CASSNSGGVPDTQYF
TRBV5-1	TRBJ2-3	CASSLAGWGDGPGSGTQYF
TRBV6-4	TRBJ2-3	CASSDTPGGLDTQYF
TRBV11-2	TRBJ2-7	CASSFTGYEQYF
TRBV7-8	TRBJ2-5	CASSSIQETQYF
TRBV25-1	TRBJ1-4	CASSGRQVGEKLFF
TRBV6-5	TRBJ2-7	CASSSVSTSGLYEQYF
TRBV3-1/TRBV3-2	TRBJ1-3	CASSQVMARSGNTIYF
TRBV20-1	TRBJ2-1	CSARGDREQFF
TRBV6-5	TRBJ1-1	CASSRTRATEAFF
TRBV7-9	TRBJ1-4	CASSLGQGSVEKLFF
TRBV27	TRBJ1-1	CASSDSDRGPRNTEAFF
TRBV4-3	TRBJ2-5	CASSPGDRGQETQYF
TRBV3-1/TRBV3-2	TRBJ2-3	CASSQIAGGQLDTQYF
TRBV29-1	TRBJ1-2	CSASGTYGYTF
TRBV5-1	TRBJ2-1	CASSLAIAAPYNEQFF
TRBV14	TRBJ2-6	CASSIDRALSGANVLTF
TRBV7-6	TRBJ2-1	CASSLGQGMSYNEQFF
TRBV5-1	TRBJ2-7	CASSSRQGTYEQYF
TRBV30	TRBJ1-1	CAWVPTAQGTEAFF
TRBV5-8	TRBJ2-5	CASSLGGPQETQYF
TRBV11-3	TRBJ2-7	CASSLEGARGEQYF
TRBV2	TRBJ2-3	CASRSIGGGAGDTQYF
TRBV18	TRBJ2-2	CASSPNSNTGELFF
TRBV4-2	TRBJ2-3	CASSPKESSTDTQYF
TRBV7-2	TRBJ2-5	CASSNYQGVETQYF
TRBV5-1	TRBJ1-2	CASSLEAGSNYGYTF
TRBV5-4	TRBJ2-5	CASSPLDDETQYF
TRBV4-2	TRBJ2-3	CASSQDRGLAGAYTDTQYF
TRBV7-9	TRBJ2-7	CASSWGQGGHEQYF
TRBV9	TRBJ1-1	CASSQGMNTEAFF
TRBV5-1	TRBJ2-5	CASSFDSGARTQYF
TRBV19	TRBJ2-2	CASSSGFNTGELFF
TRBV24-1	TRBJ2-1	CATSENAGLAGGLWFF
TRBV19	TRBJ1-5	CASSKGGNQPQHF
TRBV20-1	TRBJ1-2	CSAPVTGGYTF
TRBV19	TRBJ2-2	CASTRADVSGTGELFF